This entry features one T cell receptor (beta chain) sequence. Its antigen remains unidentified. CDR1 is SGHRS and CDR2 is YFSETQ in the germline V gene. Trimming took 0 bases from V and 2 from J, leaving 11 bases between them. This CDR3 is built from 15 residues. The sample belongs to a study of cytomegalovirus exposure and HLA in healthy donors. Produced via immunoSEQ multiplex PCR; TCRdb's table is partial and in-frame only. Of 150,000 to 180,000 clones detected, 86% appear once; the ten largest clones hold approximately 2.2%. Whole-study findings and limits: Subsequent analysis showed first-cohort TCR clusters tending to co-occur in 95 to 150 validation repertoires.

The sequence derives from a human donor in good health. The sample was PBMCs. This rearrangement joins TRBV5-1 to TRBJ1-2; tentatively, D is TRBD1 (5 bases). The CDR3 nucleotides are TGCGCCAGCAGCTTGGTAGGGGCCGGGAACTATGGCTACACCTTC. Residues: CASSLVGAGNYGYTF.